Listed below are T cell receptor beta chains from one sample, sequenced in a study of CD8+ T cells in alopecia areata. Sequenced by immunoSEQ multiplex PCR; TCRdb stores in-frame clones only, minus some. The table includes approximately 190,000 clones, 55% to 75% detected once. The source material was CD4+ T cells sorted from blood, sampled at week 24, from a patient treated with tofacitinib. These receptors came from a human donor with alopecia areata. The CDR3 runs from the conserved cysteine through the conserved F or W. A D gene is named only where the DNA matches it firmly. Size is stated for part of the rows, as once, few or many counts, or as a class when the clone is expanded.

cdr3_length d_call j_call clone_size v_call cdr3_nt cdr3_aa
13 NA TRBJ2-5 NA TRBV6-6 TGTGCCAGCAGTTACCCTGGGAAGGAGACCCAGTACTTC CASSYPGKETQYF
13 NA TRBJ1-2 NA TRBV5-1 TGCGCCAGCAGCCCCGGACAGATCTATGGCTACACCTTC CASSPGQIYGYTF
11 NA TRBJ2-7 NA TRBV30 TGTGCCTGGGTCTTCGGGTACGAGCAGTACTTC CAWVFGYEQYF
16 NA TRBJ1-4 NA TRBV30 TGTGCCTGGAGTGAAGGGTTAAGAGCGGCTAATGAAAAACTGTTTTTT CAWSEGLRAANEKLFF
14 TRBD1 TRBJ1-2 NA TRBV27 TGTGCCAGCAGTTTTCGGACAGGGGGATATGGCTACACCTTC CASSFRTGGYGYTF
15 NA TRBJ1-2 NA TRBV19 TGTGCCAGTAGTCCCGTCGGGGCTCCTAACTATGGCTACACCTTC CASSPVGAPNYGYTF
14 TRBD2 TRBJ2-1 NA TRBV9 TGTGCCAGCAATCTAGCGGGAGCTAGTGTTGAGCAGTTCTTC CASNLAGASVEQFF
13 TRBD1 TRBJ2-7 NA TRBV25-1 TGTGCCAGCACAACGGGACAGGCCTACGAGCAGTACTTC CASTTGQAYEQYF
16 NA TRBJ2-4 NA TRBV28 TGTGCCAGCAGTTTTCCGGGCAGCCTAGCCAAAAACATTCAGTACTTC CASSFPGSLAKNIQYF
14 NA TRBJ1-2 few TRBV29-1 TGCAGCATATGGGGTTTGGGTCCTCGTGAGGGCTACACCTTC CSIWGLGPREGYTF
16 NA TRBJ1-5 NA TRBV4-1 TGCGCCAGCAGCCAAGATCGGGCAGGGGCCAATCAGCCCCAGCATTTT CASSQDRAGANQPQHF
13 NA TRBJ1-1 NA TRBV7-2 TGTGCCAGCAGCTTACACAAGAACACTGAAGCTTTCTTT CASSLHKNTEAFF
15 NA TRBJ2-6 NA TRBV9 TGTGCCAGCAGCGTTCGGTGGGCTGGGGCCAACGTCCTGACTTTC CASSVRWAGANVLTF
13 NA TRBJ1-1 NA TRBV18 TGTGCCAGCTTTGAATACAGGGAAGGCGCAGCTTTCTTT CASFEYREGAAFF
13 NA TRBJ1-5 few TRBV27 TGTGCCAGCAGTTTATCGCAGTATCAGCCCCAGCATTTT CASSLSQYQPQHF
16 NA TRBJ2-2 few TRBV5-5 TGTGCCAGCAGCTTGGCGGCAGGGGGGATCACCGGGGAGCTGTTTTTT CASSLAAGGITGELFF
15 TRBD1 TRBJ2-2 few TRBV5-1 TGCGCCAGCAGCCCCGACAGGGCCAGCACCGGGGAGCTGTTTTTT CASSPDRASTGELFF
15 TRBD2 TRBJ2-7 NA TRBV5-1 TGCGCCAGCAGCCGGGGACTAGCGGGAGACTACGAGCAGTACTTC CASSRGLAGDYEQYF
14 TRBD2 TRBJ2-2 NA TRBV6-5 TGTGCCAGCAGGGAGCGGGAGGGTGGCGGGGAGCTGTTTTTT CASREREGGGELFF
12 NA TRBJ1-1 once TRBV6-4 TGTGCCACCCAGGGAGTGAACACTGAAGCTTTCTTT CATQGVNTEAFF
11 NA TRBJ2-2 NA TRBV6-1 TGTGCCAGTCGAAACACCGGGGAGCTGTTTTTT CASRNTGELFF
15 TRBD2 TRBJ2-7 NA TRBV10-3 TGTGCCATCAGCCCCGGGACTAGCGGAACCTACGAGCAGTACTTC CAISPGTSGTYEQYF
17 TRBD1 TRBJ1-2 medium-sized TRBV30 TGTGCCTGGAGTGGAGGGTCCGCACAGGGGGCGTACTATGGCTACACCTTC CAWSGGSAQGAYYGYTF
13 NA TRBJ1-2 NA TRBV7-9 TGTGCCAGCAGCCGGACAACTAACTATGGCTACACCTTC CASSRTTNYGYTF
10 NA TRBJ2-3 NA TRBV29-1 TGCAGCGTTCACGCGGATACGCAGTATTTT CSVHADTQYF
17 TRBD2 TRBJ2-2 medium-sized TRBV28 TGTGCCAGCAGTTTTTGGGGACTAGCGGGAGGCCCCGGGGAGCTGTTTTTT CASSFWGLAGGPGELFF
13 TRBD1 TRBJ1-1 few TRBV29-1 TGCAGCGGATCTACAGGGGGTAACACTGAAGCTTTCTTT CSGSTGGNTEAFF
13 TRBD1 TRBJ1-2 NA TRBV4-2 TGTGCCAGCAGCCGGGACAGGGTCACCGGCTACACCTTC CASSRDRVTGYTF
11 NA TRBJ2-7 NA TRBV2 TGTGCCAGCAGTGAGGTCTACGAGCAGTACTTC CASSEVYEQYF
15 TRBD2 TRBJ2-3 NA TRBV2 TGTGCCAGCAGTGTCGCGGGACTAGCCCCAGATACGCAGTATTTT CASSVAGLAPDTQYF
18 TRBD1 TRBJ1-2 NA TRBV4-1 TGCGCCAGCAGTCAGGGGGCCGCCCCGTCGGGCCAATCCTATGGCTACACCTTC CASSQGAAPSGQSYGYTF
15 NA TRBJ1-6 few TRBV4-3 TGCGCCAGCAGCCAAGACAGGCTAACAAATTCACCCCTCCACTTT CASSQDRLTNSPLHF
14 NA TRBJ2-7 few TRBV5-4 TGTGCCAGCAGCAGACGGGACGGGGACTACGAGCAGTACTTC CASSRRDGDYEQYF
14 NA TRBJ1-1 NA TRBV5-1 TGCGCCAGCAGCTTGGGGACCGGGGCAACTGAAGCTTTCTTT CASSLGTGATEAFF
13 NA TRBJ2-2 NA TRBV14 TGTGCCAGCAGCCCCAGGGTAATCGGGGAGCTGTTTTTT CASSPRVIGELFF
14 NA TRBJ1-1 NA TRBV5-1 TGCGCCAGCAGCTTTGGACAAGAGAACACTGAAGCTTTCTTT CASSFGQENTEAFF
15 TRBD1 TRBJ2-1 few TRBV19 TGTGCCAGTAGTATCCACACACGCCCAGGGGGTGAGCAGTTCTTC CASSIHTRPGGEQFF
14 TRBD2 TRBJ2-1 NA TRBV7-3 TGTGCCAGCAGCCCCGGGACTAGCGGCAATGAGCAGTTCTTC CASSPGTSGNEQFF
13 NA TRBJ1-1 NA TRBV9 TGTGCCAGCAGCTTACGGATGAACACTGAAGCTTTCTTT CASSLRMNTEAFF
17 NA TRBJ1-1 few TRBV7-2 TGTGCCAGCAGCCACAGGGCTACTTTGCTGGGTGGGACTGAAGCTTTCTTT CASSHRATLLGGTEAFF
19 NA TRBJ1-2 NA TRBV27 TGTGCCAGCAGTTTATCCATTCCCAGGTCTACTATTGCTAACTATGGCTACACCTTC CASSLSIPRSTIANYGYTF
17 NA TRBJ2-1 NA TRBV9 TGTGCCAGCAGCCCGATCCCCACTACGAGCTCCTACAATGAGCAGTTCTTC CASSPIPTTSSYNEQFF
14 NA TRBJ1-2 few TRBV2 TGTGCCAGCAGTGGCGGGGGATACGACTATGGCTACACCTTC CASSGGGYDYGYTF
13 NA TRBJ1-1 NA TRBV7-9 TGTGCCAGCAGCTTAGCGACAGGCACTGAAGCTTTCTTT CASSLATGTEAFF
12 NA TRBJ1-1 NA TRBV30 TGTGCCTGGGGACGGACAGAGAATGAAGCTTTCTTT CAWGRTENEAFF
15 NA TRBJ2-2 NA TRBV9 TGTGCCAGCAGCGTAGGTCGGGGGGCGACCGGGGAGCTGTTTTTT CASSVGRGATGELFF
13 NA TRBJ2-2 NA TRBV7-9 TGTGCCAGCATATCGGACGGAGCCGGGGAGCTGTTTTTT CASISDGAGELFF
18 TRBD1 TRBJ2-7 NA TRBV5-1 TGCGCCAGCAGCTTGACATTAACAGGGGGGACCCTATCCTACGAGCAGTACTTC CASSLTLTGGTLSYEQYF
15 NA TRBJ1-3 NA TRBV30 TGTGCCTGGAGTGTAACGGTCAGCTCTGGAAACACCATATATTTT CAWSVTVSSGNTIYF
18 TRBD1 TRBJ1-2 NA TRBV4-1 TGCGCCAGCAGCCCACGGGACAGGGGTCCTTCCCGACCATATGGCTACACCTTC CASSPRDRGPSRPYGYTF
18 NA TRBJ2-6 NA TRBV14 TGTGCCAGCAGCCAAATGGCCGCGTTTACGTCTGGGGCCAACGTCCTGACTTTC CASSQMAAFTSGANVLTF
17 TRBD2 TRBJ2-7 NA TRBV7-2 TGTGCCAGCAGCTTAGTAGCGGGGGGATTAAGCTCCTACGAGCAGTACTTC CASSLVAGGLSSYEQYF
14 NA TRBJ2-1 few TRBV30 TGTGCCTGGAGTGCGGGCCCTCCCTACAATGAGCAGTTCTTC CAWSAGPPYNEQFF